What follows are 32 T cell receptor beta chains derived from one specimen sequenced in a study of neurological immune-mediated disorders. TCRdb redid the calling of the 5' RACE reads with MiXCR, one entry per CDR3 protein. The sample shows tens of thousands of distinct CDR3 sequences, 2% to 3% of them seen only once. Material: PBMCs. The receptor source for this set is a woman aged 25 to 45 with multiple sclerosis.

In its sample, this clonotype was seen many times. The V and J genes are TRBV5-1 and TRBJ2-1; D assignment may be TRBD1 or TRBD2 (5 bases each). Germline V lookup: CDR1 SGHRS, CDR2 YFSETQ. The V gene lost 1 base and the J gene lost 9 bases, with 11 bases spanning the gap. The CDR3 is 13 residues long. The CDR3, as DNA: TGCGCCAGCAGCTTGAGGGATGGGGGTGAGCAGTTCTTC. Protein: CASSLRDGGEQFF. Supplemented by reference TRBV5-1 and TRBJ2-1, the full variable domain reads KAGVTQTPRYLIKTRGQQVTLSCSPISGHRSVSWYQQTPGQGLQFLFEYFSETQRNKGNFPGRFSGRQFSNSRSEMNVSTLELGDSALYLCASSLRDGGEQFFGPGTRLTVL.

Ten or more counts support this clonotype. This sequence joins TRBV20-1 and TRBJ1-5; TRBD1 matches 10 bases. The CDR3 spans 13 residues. V lost 5 bases to trimming and J lost 11 bases; unmatched junction nucleotides: 9. Per the germline V gene, CDR1 is DFQATT and CDR2 is SNEGSKA (reference sequence). CDR3 sequence: CSAPGTGDQAQHF. In nucleotides, the CDR3 is TGCAGTGCTCCTGGGACAGGGGACCAGGCCCAGCATTTT.

This clonotype was observed at least ten times. The chain uses TRBV27 and TRBJ1-5; D gene ambiguous. Germline V gene data show CDR1 as MNHEY and CDR2 as SMNVEV (reference sequence). The CDR3 is 16 residues long. V gave up 1 base and J gave up 0 bases, with 10 bases separating them. The CDR3: CASSLFRSYSNQPQHF. The CDR3 DNA reads as TGTGCCAGCAGTTTATTCCGCAGCTATAGCAATCAGCCCCAGCATTTT.

This clonotype was picked up many times. V usage is TRBV20-1 and J usage is TRBJ2-7, with 9 bases that match TRBD2. Germline V gene data show CDR1 as DFQATT and CDR2 as SNEGSKA (reference sequence). Losses at the gene ends were 2 bases for V and 4 bases for J; bases not matched to a gene: 3. The CDR3 loop spans 13 amino acids. The CDR3 DNA is TGCAGTGCTAGACTAGCGGGATTTTACGAGCAGTACTTC. Translation: CSARLAGFYEQYF.

This clonotype was observed at least ten times. The genes are TRBV29-1 and TRBJ2-5; TRBD1 is a possible D gene (5 bases). The CDR3 runs to 14 residues. Trimming removed 4 bases from V and 3 bases from J, with 15 bases in between. Per germline, CDR1 SQVTM and CDR2 ANQGSEA. CDR3 region: CSVGWAGLEETQYF. The CDR3 nucleotides read TGCAGCGTTGGGTGGGCAGGGTTGGAAGAGACCCAGTACTTC.

This clonotype was picked up a small number of times. The V call is TRBV19, the J call TRBJ2-7; tentative D call: TRBD1 (7 bases). Trimming pared 9 bases from V and 1 base from J, leaving 10 bases between. CDR3 length: 12 amino acids. Germline V gene sequence: CDR1 LNHDA, CDR2 SQIVND (reference sequence). The CDR3 DNA sequence: TGTGCCAGCGCGGGACAGTCCTACGAGCAGTACTTC. It translates to CASAGQSYEQYF.

This clonotype was detected ten times or more. The chain links TRBV20-1 to TRBJ2-1, with D perhaps matching TRBD1 (5 bases). Germline CDR1 is DFQATT and CDR2 is SNEGSKA (reference sequence). The V and J ends lost 4 bases and 4 bases respectively, with 11 bases between them. This CDR3 spans 13 amino acids. CDR3 nucleotides: TGCAGTGCTACCCTCGACAGTTACAATGAGCAGTTCTTC. Translated: CSATLDSYNEQFF.

In this sample, this clonotype turned up many times. This chain uses TRBV19 with TRBJ2-1; D is unresolved. In germline, CDR1 is LNHDA, CDR2 SQIVND (reference sequence). V lost 5 bases and J 4 bases, leaving 9 bases between the germline ends. The CDR3 sequence is 13 residues long. The CDR3 sequence: CASSVRIYNEQFF. The CDR3 DNA sequence: TGTGCCAGTAGTGTCAGAATTTACAATGAGCAGTTCTTC.

This clonotype was seen at least ten times. This sequence joins TRBV30 and TRBJ1-1; possible D gene TRBD1, 5 bases. This CDR3 is 14 amino acids long. The V gene lost 4 bases and the J gene lost 0 bases, with 12 bases spanning the gap. The germline gives CDR1 GTSNPN, CDR2 SVGIG (reference sequence). In DNA form, the CDR3 reads TGTGCCTGGACTCCCGGGACGTTGAACACTGAAGCTTTCTTT. As protein: CAWTPGTLNTEAFF.

This clonotype was picked up a small number of times. A much larger clone differs from this one at a single base, so this may be a read error. The rearrangement joins TRBV5-1 to TRBJ2-6, with TRBD1 matching 9 bases. V lost 3 bases and J lost 2; bases outside the gene matches: 3. CDR1 is SGHRS and CDR2 is YFSETQ in the germline V gene. The CDR3 extends over 16 amino acids. The CDR3, as DNA: TGCGCCAGCAGCTCGACAGGGGGTACTGGGGCCAACGTCCTGACTTTC. It translates to CASSSTGGTGANVLTF.

This clonotype was detected a few times. The V gene is TRBV20-1, the J gene TRBJ2-5, with TRBD2 matching 12 bases. V was clipped by 8 bases and J by 8 bases; unmatched bases: 12. In germline, CDR1 is DFQATT, CDR2 SNEGSKA (reference sequence). This CDR3 contains 14 residues. The CDR3 reads CSYPPTLAGGTQYF. The DNA of the CDR3 is TGCAGTTACCCGCCCACACTAGCGGGAGGAACCCAGTACTTC.

This clonotype was seen ten or more times. The chain has TRBV10-3 and TRBJ2-7; 7 bases match TRBD1. The CDR3 sequence is 14 residues long. In germline, CDR1 is ENHRY, CDR2 SYGVKD. The trim removed 0 bases at V and 2 bases at J, leaving 1 base unmatched. Here the CDR3 reads CAISESGQAYEQYF. The CDR3 DNA follows: TGTGCCATCAGTGAGTCTGGACAGGCCTACGAGCAGTACTTC.

There are many counts of this clonotype. This chain connects TRBV27 to TRBJ2-7, with TRBD1 matching over 8 bases. The CDR3 length is 13 residues. CDR1 MNHEY and CDR2 SMNVEV come from the germline V gene (reference sequence). The ends lost 5 bases at V and 2 bases at J; junction bases unmatched: 2. The DNA of the CDR3 is TGTGCCAGCAGTCAGGGGGCGGCCTACGAGCAGTACTTC. Residues: CASSQGAAYEQYF.

This clonotype was seen more than once but under ten times. This may be a read error: a much more frequent sequence differs by one nucleotide. The chain has TRBV7-2 and TRBJ1-6; D remains ambiguous. The CDR3 contains 12 residues. The germline V gene has CDR1 SGHTA and CDR2 FQGNSA. The CDR3 sequence: CASSLGGAALNF. The CDR3, as DNA: TGTGCCAGCAGCTTAGGGGGAGCGGCCCTCAACTTT.

This clonotype appeared many times. The chain links TRBV24-1 to TRBJ2-7, with 10 bases fitting TRBD1. The CDR3 spans 15 residues. Germline trimming cut 3 bases from V and 6 bases from J; bases unmatched to any gene: 7. The germline V gene encodes CDR1 KGHDR and CDR2 SFDVKD. The DNA of the CDR3 is TGTGCCACCAGTGATAGCGGGACAGGGGCGTCCGAGCAGTACTTC. This sequence encodes CATSDSGTGASEQYF.

This clonotype was picked up many times. V is TRBV5-4 and J is TRBJ2-6, with 13 bases that match TRBD2. The CDR3 is made up of 17 amino acids. J lost 2 bases, V lost 3 bases, and 2 bases had no gene match. Germline V gene data show CDR1 as SGHNT and CDR2 as YYREEE (reference sequence). Written as DNA, the CDR3 is TGTGCCAGCAGCTGGACTAGCGGGAGAACTGGGGCCAACGTCCTGACTTTC. Encoded protein: CASSWTSGRTGANVLTF. The full variable domain, completed using reference TRBV5-4 and TRBJ2-6, is ETGVTQSPTHLIKTRGQQVTLRCSSQSGHNTVSWYQQALGQGPQFIFQYYREEENGRGNFPPRFSGLQFPNYSSELNVNALELDDSALYLCASSWTSGRTGANVLTFGAGSRLTVL.

The table lists this clonotype with many counts. This chain uses TRBV5-1 with TRBJ2-3; no clear D gene. The CDR3 has 16 amino acids. The ends were cut back, 2 bases at V and 4 bases at J, with 17 bases in the middle. CDR1 and CDR2 (germline): SGHRS, YFSETQ. CDR3 in amino acids: CASSFYPSGGPDTQYF. The CDR3 DNA sequence: TGCGCCAGCAGCTTCTACCCTTCGGGTGGCCCAGATACGCAGTATTTT.

Many counts were recorded for this clonotype. The V call is TRBV29-1, the J call TRBJ1-2, with D maybe TRBD1 (6 bases). V lost 4 bases to trimming and J lost 9 bases, with 12 bases between them. The length of the CDR3 is 11 residues. Germline assignment: CDR1 SQVTM and CDR2 ANQGSEA. The CDR3 coding sequence is TGCAGCGTTGCAGGTCAGGGGAGCTACACCTTC. Encoded protein: CSVAGQGSYTF.

This clonotype appeared many times. V usage is TRBV5-5 and J usage is TRBJ2-5; no definite D call. The germline V gene encodes CDR1 SGHKS and CDR2 YYEKEE (reference sequence). Trimming cost V 2 bases and J 2 bases, with 7 bases left between them. The length of the CDR3 is 13 residues. CDR3 coding DNA: TGTGCCAGCAGCTTTCACAGTCAAGAGACCCAGTACTTC. It is translated as CASSFHSQETQYF.

This clonotype was counted at least ten times. Here the CDR3 reads CASSTRGVIGDEQFF. As DNA, the CDR3 is TGTGCCAGCAGTACTAGGGGGGTGATTGGAGATGAGCAGTTCTTC. The V gene is TRBV6-2 or TRBV6-3, the J gene TRBJ2-1; D assignment may be TRBD1 or TRBD2 (6 bases each). CDR3 length equals 15 residues. Between the trimmed V and J ends, which lost 5 bases and 8 bases, there was a span of 19 bases. Germline CDR1 reads MNHEY; CDR2 reads SVGEGT.

This clonotype was picked up many times. The J gene is TRBJ2-7, the V gene TRBV12-3 or TRBV12-4; D is possibly TRBD1 or TRBD2 (7 bases each). V was trimmed by 7 bases and J by 7 bases, leaving 20 bases between them. The CDR3 consists of 14 residues. CDR3 region: CASKRQGGDVEQYF. The CDR3 DNA reads TGTGCCAGCAAAAGACAGGGAGGGGACGTGGAGCAGTACTTC.

Ten or more counts support this clonotype. The J gene is TRBJ2-1, the V gene TRBV5-6; D unresolved. Trimming shortened V by 4 bases and J by 7 bases, and 9 bases separated the two germline ends. The CDR3 consists of 12 residues. From germline, CDR1 is SGHDT and CDR2 YYEEEE. CDR3 coding DNA: TGTGCCAGCAGCGGGCCTGGGAATGAGCAGTTCTTC. It codes for CASSGPGNEQFF. Combining the CDR3 with reference TRBV5-6 and TRBJ2-1 gives the whole variable domain DAGVTQSPTHLIKTRGQQVTLRCSPKSGHDTVSWYQQALGQGPQFIFQYYEEEERQRGNFPDRFSGHQFPNYSSELNVNALLLGDSALYLCASSGPGNEQFFGPGTRLTVL.

In this sample, this clonotype turned up many times. This rearrangement joins TRBV12-3 or TRBV12-4 to TRBJ2-6; D might be TRBD2 (6 bases). This CDR3 has 15 amino acids. Trimming removed 6 bases from V and 1 base from J, with 10 bases in between. DNA of the CDR3: TGTGCCAGCAGAGAAGGAGGGTCTGGGGCCAACGTCCTGACTTTC. Translating gives CASREGGSGANVLTF.

This clonotype was picked up many times. V usage is TRBV20-1 and J usage is TRBJ2-3; D is possibly TRBD2 (5 bases). The germline gives CDR1 DFQATT, CDR2 SNEGSKA (reference sequence). The CDR3 sequence is 17 residues long. V gave up 4 bases and J gave up 0 bases, with 20 bases separating them. This CDR3 reads CSANWERGSTSTDTQYF. The DNA for the CDR3 is TGCAGTGCTAATTGGGAGAGAGGGTCCACTAGCACAGATACGCAGTATTTT.

In its sample, this clonotype was seen many times. The rearrangement uses TRBV20-1 and TRBJ2-2, with D perhaps matching TRBD2 (6 bases). V lost 6 bases and J 1 base, leaving 18 bases between the germline ends. Germline loops: CDR1 DFQATT, CDR2 SNEGSKA (reference sequence). The CDR3 has 16 amino acids. The CDR3 DNA follows: TGCAGTGCCAGAAGAAGGAGGGGTGGGAACACCGGGGAGCTGTTTTTT. Its protein product is CSARRRRGGNTGELFF.

This clonotype came up many times. This chain connects TRBV28 to TRBJ2-7, with a possible D match to TRBD2 (6 bases). CDR1 and CDR2 from the germline V gene are MDHEN and SYDVKM. The V and J ends lost 2 bases and 4 bases respectively, with 15 bases between them. This CDR3 region has 15 residues. CDR3 nucleotides: TGTGCCAGCAGTTTAGGAGGAGGGGAGCGTTACGAGCAGTACTTC. Protein sequence: CASSLGGGERYEQYF.

This clonotype was seen repeatedly, ten times or more. This chain connects TRBV7-9 to TRBJ2-7; D not certain. The CDR3 is made up of 13 amino acids. The germline V gene encodes CDR1 SEHNR and CDR2 FQNEAQ (reference sequence). V was clipped by 3 bases and J by 7 bases, with 13 bases between them. The CDR3 DNA reads as TGTGCCAGCAGCTTGGTGTATCTTGGGGAGCAGTACTTC. Translating it yields CASSLVYLGEQYF.

In this sample, this clonotype turned up many times. The V gene is TRBV20-1, the J gene TRBJ1-1; D is undetermined. The CDR3 is 14 residues long. The germline V gene has CDR1 DFQATT and CDR2 SNEGSKA (reference sequence). The ends were cut back, 2 bases at V and 3 bases at J, with 13 bases in the middle. CDR3 sequence (DNA): TGCAGTGCTAGATATGCCCCAAAGGACACTGAAGCTTTCTTT. This sequence encodes CSARYAPKDTEAFF.

This clonotype has ten or more counts. V and J are TRBV9 and TRBJ2-1; 8 nucleotides agree with TRBD1. Looked up from germline, CDR1 is SGDLS and CDR2 is YYNGEE. The V segment lost 3 bases and the J segment 3 bases; nucleotides outside the gene matches: 5. There are 15 residues in the CDR3. CDR3 DNA sequence: TGTGCCAGCAGCGCCGGGACAGGAGACTACAATGAGCAGTTCTTC. Protein sequence: CASSAGTGDYNEQFF.

In its sample, this clonotype was seen many times. V usage is TRBV20-1 and J usage is TRBJ1-1, with TRBD1 as a possible D gene (6 bases). V gave up 6 bases and J gave up 4 bases, with 15 bases separating them. Germline V gene data show CDR1 as DFQATT and CDR2 as SNEGSKA (reference sequence). The CDR3 length is 13 residues. The CDR3 DNA reads TGCAGTGCACCGACCAGGGGTGGCACTGAAGCTTTCTTT. It is translated as CSAPTRGGTEAFF.

This clonotype has at least ten counts. V gene TRBV7-9 combines with J gene TRBJ2-3; D may be TRBD1 or TRBD2 (5 bases each). The germline CDR1 and CDR2 sequences are SEHNR and FQNEAQ (reference sequence). The CDR3 has 15 amino acids. V lost 3 bases, J lost 0 bases, and 10 bases lay in between. The CDR3 bases are TGTGCCAGCAGCTTCGGGACCTCTAGCACAGATACGCAGTATTTT. Amino acids: CASSFGTSSTDTQYF.

This clonotype was seen ten or more times. The chain joins TRBV28 to TRBJ2-7, with 7 bases that match TRBD1. Germline assignment: CDR1 MDHEN and CDR2 SYDVKM. The trim removed 3 bases at V and 3 bases at J, leaving 11 bases unmatched. This CDR3 comprises 16 residues. The CDR3 DNA follows: TGTGCCAGCAGTTTTCCCCTCAAGGGGGCTAGCTACGAGCAGTACTTC. Protein: CASSFPLKGASYEQYF.